Listed here are 29 T cell receptor beta chains from one sample, sequenced in a study of long-term antiretroviral therapy in people with HIV. Runs used v3.0 of the immunoSEQ assay and were done at survey level. Sequenced by immunoSEQ multiplex PCR; TCRdb stores in-frame clones only, minus some. The data contain some 21,000 clones, roughly 91% of them seen just once; the ten biggest clones take up about 9%. The material was unsorted PBMCs, obtained 0.2 years before starting antiretroviral therapy. Receptors originate from a man aged 18-30 years with HIV.

This chain uses TRBV4-3 with TRBJ2-2; D unclear. CDR1 LGHNA and CDR2 YSLEER come from the germline V gene. The CDR3 totals 15 residues. V lost 0 bases, J lost 5 bases, and 10 bases lay in between. For the CDR3, the DNA is TGCGCCAGCAGCCAAGATCGAGTGGTTACCGGGGAGCTGTTTTTT. Encoded protein: CASSQDRVVTGELFF.

The chain combines TRBV10-3 with TRBJ1-1, with D hard to call. The CDR3 runs to 14 residues. V lost 2 bases and J lost 1, with 8 bases in between. The germline CDR1 and CDR2 sequences are ENHRY and SYGVKD. The CDR3 region has the DNA TGTGCCATCAGTGAGGACTCGAGGAACACTGAAGCTTTCTTT. Translated: CAISEDSRNTEAFF.

V gene TRBV9 combines with J gene TRBJ1-2; 10 bases match TRBD1. Trimming took 4 bases from V and 6 from J; bases not matched to a gene: 3. The CDR3 loop spans 13 amino acids. Germline values: CDR1 SGDLS, CDR2 YYNGEE. CDR3 amino acids: CASSIGTGDGYTF. CDR3 nucleotides: TGTGCCAGCAGCATCGGGACAGGGGATGGCTACACCTTC.

The chain combines TRBV7-9 with TRBJ2-5, with TRBD2 as a possible D gene (6 bases). V lost 5 bases and J 2 bases, leaving 27 bases between the germline ends. Germline values: CDR1 SEHNR, CDR2 FQNEAQ (reference sequence). CDR3 length: 19 amino acids. The CDR3 bases are TGTGCCAGCAGCAAATCGGTCGCTAGCGTGGCCCCTTGGCAAGAGACCCAGTACTTC. This encodes CASSKSVASVAPWQETQYF. The variable domain in full, with the rest retrieved from reference TRBV7-9 and TRBJ2-5, is DTGVSQNPRHKITKRGQNVTFRCDPISEHNRLYWYRQTLGQGPEFLTYFQNEAQLEKSRLLSDRFSAERPKGSFSTLEIQRTEQGDSAMYLCASSKSVASVAPWQETQYFGPGTRLLVL.

CDR3 amino acids: CASSQVTNTEAFF. CDR3 DNA: TGCGCCAGCAGCCAAGTGACGAACACTGAAGCTTTCTTT. The V gene is TRBV4-3, the J gene TRBJ1-1; D remains ambiguous. This CDR3 is 13 amino acids long. The germline V and J ends were trimmed by 1 base and 1 base, with 4 bases remaining between them. Germline V gene data show CDR1 as LGHNA and CDR2 as YSLEER.

The chain recombines TRBV7-6 with TRBJ1-3, with D unresolved. Germline V gene lookup returns CDR1 SGHVS and CDR2 FNYEAQ. This CDR3 is 16 amino acids long. V lost 4 bases, J lost 4 bases, and 17 bases lay in between. CDR3 bases: TGTGCCAGCAGCTCTCGTGGAAGGGAAGCAGGAAACACCATATATTTT. It codes for CASSSRGREAGNTIYF.

The chain joins TRBV7-2 to TRBJ2-3, with 7 bases lining up with TRBD1. V lost 1 base and J lost 5; bases outside the gene matches: 9. The CDR3 is 16 residues long. Germline-derived CDR1 and CDR2 are SGHTA and FQGNSA. The DNA for the CDR3 is TGTGCCAGCAGCTTAGGGTCAGGCAGGGGGATAGATACGCAGTATTTT. It encodes CASSLGSGRGIDTQYF. Full variable domain (rest looked up from reference TRBV7-2 and TRBJ2-3): GAGVSQSPSNKVTEKGKDVELRCDPISGHTALYWYRQSLGQGLEFLIYFQGNSAPDKSGLPSDRFSAERTGGSVSTLTIQRTQQEDSAVYLCASSLGSGRGIDTQYFGPGTRLTVL.

V gene TRBV13 combines with J gene TRBJ2-1; TRBD2 aligns across 12 bases. In germline, CDR1 is PRHDT, CDR2 FYEKMQ (reference sequence). This CDR3 is 15 amino acids long. With V trimmed by 5 bases and J by 6 bases, 5 bases remained unmatched. CDR3 in DNA: TGTGCCAGCAGCATCGGACTAGCGGGGAGCAATGAGCAGTTCTTC. Its protein product is CASSIGLAGSNEQFF.

This clone was observed a handful of times. This chain connects TRBV11-2 to TRBJ1-5, with D perhaps matching TRBD1 (6 bases). The germline V gene encodes CDR1 SGHAT and CDR2 FQNNGV. The CDR3 is made up of 15 amino acids. Trimming shortened V by 3 bases and J by 0 bases, and 9 bases separated the two germline ends. CDR3 bases: TGTGCCAGCAGCTTCGGACAGCATAGCAATCAGCCCCAGCATTTT. This gives the protein CASSFGQHSNQPQHF.

This chain links TRBV13 with TRBJ2-5; D is perhaps TRBD2 (5 bases). V was trimmed by 3 bases and J by 5 bases, leaving 19 bases between them. This CDR3 comprises 16 residues. From germline, CDR1 is PRHDT and CDR2 FYEKMQ (reference sequence). CDR3 nucleotides: TGTGCCAGCAGCTTTCGCCACGGGGAAATCAACGAGACCCAGTACTTC. Translated: CASSFRHGEINETQYF.

The genes are TRBV6-6 and TRBJ2-1; 9 positions match TRBD1. V gave up 6 bases and J gave up 9 bases; unmatched junction bases: 6. The CDR3 loop spans 13 amino acids. CDR1 and CDR2 (germline): MNHNY, SVGAGI (reference sequence). The CDR3 loop reads CASSLQGAAEQFF. CDR3 sequence (DNA): TGTGCCAGCAGCCTACAGGGGGCGGCTGAGCAGTTCTTC.

This clone was seen a single time. The chain has TRBV7-8 and TRBJ2-7; D not resolved. Germline V gene sequence: CDR1 SGHVS, CDR2 FQNEAQ. The CDR3 has 13 residues. Trimming shortened V by 0 bases and J by 2 bases, and 5 bases separated the two germline ends. CDR3 sequence (DNA): TGTGCCAGCAGCTTAGCACTCCCCTACGAGCAGTACTTC. Amino acid sequence: CASSLALPYEQYF.

V is TRBV7-9 and J is TRBJ2-7; no clear D. V dropped 1 base and J dropped 1 base, with 5 bases sitting between them. The CDR3 length is 13 residues. The germline V gene encodes CDR1 SEHNR and CDR2 FQNEAQ (reference sequence). CDR3 bases: TGTGCCAGCAGCTTAGACGGTTCCTACGAGCAGTACTTC. Translated, it gives CASSLDGSYEQYF.

J is TRBJ2-1 and V is TRBV5-1; TRBD2 agrees at 7 bases. V was pared by 0 bases and J by 12 bases, with 9 bases of the junction left unmatched. Germline CDR1 SGHRS, CDR2 YFSETQ. CDR3 length equals 14 residues. CDR3 bases: TGCGCCAGCAGCTTGGGTCTAGCGGAGGACTTGCAGTTCTTC. This gives the protein CASSLGLAEDLQFF.

The chain recombines TRBV6-5 with TRBJ2-7; D perhaps matches TRBD1 (5 bases). The V gene's germline CDR1 is MNHEY and CDR2 SVGAGI. This CDR3 contains 13 residues. The V end was cut by 2 bases, the J end by 7 bases, with 12 bases between. CDR3 sequence reads: CASSYGRVGEQYF. In DNA form, the CDR3 reads TGTGCCAGCAGTTACGGCAGGGTCGGGGAGCAGTACTTC.

This clone showed up just once. The chain uses TRBV11-3 and TRBJ2-1; the D is unclear. Trimming took off 2 bases at V and 5 bases at J, with 19 bases between the two ends. Germline V lookup: CDR1 SGHNT, CDR2 YENEEA. This CDR3 spans 17 amino acids. CDR3 loop: CASSLHRGRIGDNEQFF. CDR3 sequence (DNA): TGTGCCAGCAGCTTACACCGAGGACGTATTGGAGACAATGAGCAGTTCTTC.

This CDR3 reads CASSSGLAGTWGELFF. The DNA for the CDR3 is TGTGCCAGCAGCTCCGGACTAGCGGGGACCTGGGGGGAGCTGTTTTTT. The chain uses TRBV13 and TRBJ2-2, with 12 bases fitting TRBD2. The CDR3 has 16 amino acids. The germline V gene encodes CDR1 PRHDT and CDR2 FYEKMQ (reference sequence). V lost 4 bases to trimming and J lost 8 bases; unmatched junction nucleotides: 8.

This chain links TRBV2 with TRBJ2-7; D might be TRBD1 (5 bases). Trimming left V 2 bases short and J 1 base short, with 12 bases between. The length of the CDR3 is 15 residues. CDR1 and CDR2 (germline): SNHLY, FYNNEI. CDR3: CASSETRGLSYEQYF. CDR3 DNA sequence: TGTGCCAGCAGTGAAACAAGGGGCCTATCCTACGAGCAGTACTTC.

V usage is TRBV30 and J usage is TRBJ1-1, with no clear D. CDR1 and CDR2 from the germline V gene are GTSNPN and SVGIG (reference sequence). This CDR3 is 13 amino acids long. V lost 8 bases and J 1 base, leaving 14 bases between the germline ends. The CDR3 sequence is CALMESSNTEAFF. The CDR3 bases are TGTGCCCTCATGGAGTCCTCGAACACTGAAGCTTTCTTT.

The rearrangement joins TRBV9 to TRBJ2-7, with D uncertain. Trimming took off 0 bases at V and 1 base at J, with 11 bases between the two ends. This CDR3 spans 15 amino acids. CDR1 and CDR2 from the germline V gene are SGDLS and YYNGEE. This CDR3 is CASSVGDSWSYEQYF. The CDR3 bases are TGTGCCAGCAGCGTAGGGGATAGCTGGTCCTACGAGCAGTACTTC.

The genes are TRBV5-4 and TRBJ2-7, with 8 positions matching TRBD2. This CDR3 has 13 amino acids. V shed 2 bases, J shed 6 bases, and the junction held 4 bases outside the gene matches. The germline CDR1 and CDR2 sequences are SGHNT and YYREEE (reference sequence). CDR3 residues: CASSLFAGGEQYF. The CDR3 DNA follows: TGTGCCAGCAGCTTATTTGCGGGAGGCGAGCAGTACTTC.

CDR3 bases: TGCGCCAGCAGCTTGAGGCAATCGGGCACTGAAGCTTTCTTT. It specifies CASSLRQSGTEAFF. This rearrangement joins TRBV5-1 to TRBJ1-1; D is uncertain. The CDR3 is 14 amino acids. Per the germline V gene, CDR1 is SGHRS and CDR2 is YFSETQ. With 1 base removed from V and 4 bases from J, the gap between germline ends came to 11 bases.

The J gene is TRBJ2-2, the V gene TRBV6-1, with D perhaps TRBD2 (5 bases). Trimming removed 9 bases from V and 6 bases from J, with 14 bases in between. The CDR3 is made up of 13 amino acids. Germline values: CDR1 MNHNS, CDR2 SASEGT. The CDR3 loop is CASWTFVPGELFF. CDR3 nucleotide sequence: TGTGCCAGTTGGACTTTCGTCCCCGGGGAGCTGTTTTTT.

The chain recombines TRBV7-9 with TRBJ2-7; D call uncertain. The CDR3 has 11 residues. Germline-derived CDR1 and CDR2 are SEHNR and FQNEAQ (reference sequence). Trimming stripped 5 bases from V and 6 bases from J, with 8 bases between. For the CDR3, the DNA is TGTGCCAGCAGCCGTGGAAGCGAGCAGTACTTC. The encoded protein is CASSRGSEQYF.

This sequence joins TRBV6-1 and TRBJ2-3; D gene ambiguous. Germline-derived CDR1 and CDR2 are MNHNS and SASEGT. This CDR3 spans 15 amino acids. The germline V and J ends were trimmed by 0 bases and 0 bases, with 7 bases remaining between them. Here the CDR3 reads CASSEARVSTDTQYF. Here the CDR3 DNA reads TGTGCCAGCAGTGAAGCTAGGGTCAGCACAGATACGCAGTATTTT.

The chain combines TRBV7-3 with TRBJ2-2; D is undetermined. The CDR3 is made up of 13 amino acids. Trimming took 5 bases from V and 5 from J, leaving 9 bases between them. Germline CDR1 reads SGHTA; CDR2 reads FQGTGA. The CDR3 loop is CASSSESTGELFF. Here the CDR3 DNA reads TGTGCCAGCAGCAGCGAGAGTACCGGGGAGCTGTTTTTT.

CDR3 residues: CASSPDSPEQFF. DNA of the CDR3: TGTGCCAGCTCACCGGACTCACCTGAGCAGTTCTTC. The chain recombines TRBV18 with TRBJ2-1; the D gene is possibly TRBD2 (5 bases). Looked up from germline, CDR1 is KGHSH and CDR2 is LQKENI. The CDR3 contains 12 residues. Trimming removed 3 bases at V and 9 bases at J, with 9 bases between.

The gene calls are TRBV6-5 and TRBJ2-3; possibly TRBD2 for D (6 bases). Trimming left V 8 bases short and J 2 bases short, with 11 bases between. The CDR3 sequence is 13 residues long. The germline CDR1 and CDR2 sequences are MNHEY and SVGAGI. The CDR3 coding sequence is TGTGCCAGCCAGGGCGGGGCCACAGATACGCAGTATTTT. Translated: CASQGGATDTQYF.

As concerns this clone: Other DNA sequences within the sample encode an identical CDR3. This chain joins TRBV6-5 and TRBJ2-5; TRBD1 matches at 8 bases. The CDR3 spans 14 residues. Germline CDR1 reads MNHEY; CDR2 reads SVGAGI. V gave up 9 bases and J gave up 5 bases; unmatched junction bases: 11. In DNA form, the CDR3 reads TGTGCCAGTACCCCCCAGGGGGCGGGGGAGACCCAGTACTTC. Translated: CASTPQGAGETQYF.